The T cell receptor (beta chain) under discussion was sequenced for a study of cytomegalovirus exposure and HLA in healthy donors. This clone has a single count. What it binds is unknown. Germline and junction disagree at one end, which may indicate a read error. Germline V lookup: CDR1 SEHNR, CDR2 FQNEAQ (reference sequence). The CDR3 length is 12 residues. General study results and limits: In vitro experiments confirmed that three CMV-associated chains were specific for CMV antigens. Solely CMV serostatus was available to characterize immune exposure. The likely origin of a cluster of highly shared sequence variants was a sequencing artifact.

The study ran its PCR with 60 Vbeta and 13 Jbeta primers. Libraries were prepared by immunoSEQ multiplex PCR; TCRdb keeps only in-frame clonotypes and omits some of them. Of roughly 200,000 clones detected, roughly 87% appear once; the ten largest clones hold less than 1.3%. These donors, healthy bone marrow donors, were studied. The clonotype originates from a boy aged 2 to 10 in good health and CMV-seronegative. The sequencing input was PBMCs. The rearrangement uses TRBV7-9 and TRBJ2-2; no firm D call. CDR3 sequence: CSSSFPLGELFF. The CDR3 DNA sequence: TGTTCCAGCAGCTTTCCCCTCGGGGAGCTGTTTTTT. Drawing the rest from reference TRBV7-9 and TRBJ2-2, the complete variable domain is DTGVSQNPRHKITKRGQNVTFRCDPISEHNRLYWYRQTLGQGPEFLTYFQNEAQLEKSRLLSDRFSAERPKGSFSTLEIQRTEQGDSAMYLCSSSFPLGELFFGEGSRLTVL.